This T cell receptor (beta chain) was sequenced during a study of T-cell reconstitution after alpha-beta-depleted transplantation in children. The V gene lost 0 bases and the J gene lost 7 bases, with 7 bases spanning the gap. This CDR3 has 13 residues. Germline V CDR1 and CDR2: LGHNA, YNFKEQ. Unique molecular identifiers were incorporated during preparation of the TCRbeta library. From the PCR reads, TCRdb called clonotypes with MiXCR, one entry per CDR3 protein. The table shows about 400,000 distinct CDR3 sequences, with roughly 22% occurring only once. The material sequenced was PBMCs from the stem cell graft donor, taken from the stem cell graft. This sequence originates from a human donor who donated a stem cell graft to a child with acute myeloid leukemia. The chain has TRBV4-2 and TRBJ2-1; D unresolved. The DNA for the CDR3 is TGTGCCAGCAGCCAAGATACTGGAAATGAGCAGTTCTTC. This encodes CASSQDTGNEQFF.